This T cell receptor (beta chain) was retrieved from a study of T-cell memory formation after mild COVID-19. TCRdb fed the 5' RACE reads into MiXCR, producing one record per CDR3 protein. The sample has roughly 510,000 distinct CDR3 sequences; around 16% are singletons. Per the germline V gene, CDR1 is LNHNV and CDR2 is YYDKDF (reference sequence). This CDR3 region has 15 residues. V was clipped by 1 base and J by 0 bases, with 7 bases between them. This receptor was identified in an adult woman who had mild COVID-19 (a few samples of this study predate the infection). Cell type and time point are not known. Material for sequencing was PBMCs or a T cell subset sorted from them (not recorded which). V is TRBV15 and J is TRBJ2-1; D is ambiguous. CDR3: CATSRARNSYNEQFF. The CDR3 DNA reads as TGTGCCACCAGCAGAGCCCGAAACTCCTACAATGAGCAGTTCTTC. Drawing the rest from reference TRBV15 and TRBJ2-1, the complete variable domain is DAMVIQNPRYQVTQFGKPVTLSCSQTLNHNVMYWYQQKSSQAPKLLFHYYDKDFNNEADTPDNFQSRRPNTSFCFLDIRSPGLGDTAMYLCATSRARNSYNEQFFGPGTRLTVL.